This is a list of T cell receptor beta chains from one sample in a study of cytomegalovirus exposure and HLA in healthy donors. Produced via immunoSEQ multiplex PCR; TCRdb's table is partial and in-frame only. The data show 110,000 to 150,000 clones, roughly three quarters seen once. The source material was PBMCs. All receptors derive from a woman aged 25-40 years in good health and CMV-seronegative. CDR3s include the opening cysteine and the closing phenylalanine or tryptophan. The D gene is left open where the match is weak. Part of the rows lack a size; the others show once, few, many or a class for expanded clones.

>TRBD1|TRBJ1-1|-|TRBV6-5
TGTGCCAGCAGGAACCAGGGGGCGGACACTGAAGCTTTCTTT
CASRNQGADTEAFF
>-|TRBJ2-1|few|TRBV11-2
TGTGCCAGCAGCCCCTCGGGATACTCCTACAATGAGCAGTTCTTC
CASSPSGYSYNEQFF
>TRBD1|TRBJ1-1|-|TRBV6-1
TGTGCCAGCAAACGACAGGGAAGGCCTTTCTTT
CASKRQGRPFF
>-|TRBJ2-1|once|TRBV10-1
TGCGCCAGCAGCTCCGGGTCCTGGAATGAGCAGTTCTTC
CASSSGSWNEQFF
>TRBD2|TRBJ2-1|-|TRBV18
TGTGCCAGCTCACCGCCCCGTCTAGCGGGGGGGCTCAATGAGCAGTTCTTC
CASSPPRLAGGLNEQFF
>TRBD1|TRBJ1-5|-|TRBV9
TGTGCCAGCAGCCCGGGGACAGGTGATAGCAATCAGCCCCAGCATTTT
CASSPGTGDSNQPQHF
>TRBD1|TRBJ2-1|-|TRBV29-1
TGCAGCGTTGAAGAATTCCCCAAACAGGGGTCCACCTACAATGAGCAGTTCTTC
CSVEEFPKQGSTYNEQFF
>-|TRBJ1-5|once|TRBV28
TGTGCCAGCAGGCAGGCGCGTTCTCCCCAGCATTTT
CASRQARSPQHF
>TRBD1|TRBJ2-5|-|TRBV19
TGTGCCAGTAGTATCGGGGACAGGGGAAGGGAGACCCAGTACTTC
CASSIGDRGRETQYF
>-|TRBJ2-1|-|TRBV7-8
TGTGCCAGCAGCCCATACAATGAGCAGTTCTTC
CASSPYNEQFF
>-|TRBJ1-4|-|TRBV4-1
TGCGCCAGCAGCCGGGCTCCCTGGGAAAAACTGTTTTTT
CASSRAPWEKLFF
>TRBD2|TRBJ2-5|-|TRBV6-5
TGTGCCACGGGAGGGGTGGACGCGAAGGAGACCCAGTACTTC
CATGGVDAKETQYF
>-|TRBJ2-2|-|TRBV5-4
TGTGCCAGCAGCACGCCAGGCATTACCGGGGAGCTGTTTTTT
CASSTPGITGELFF
>TRBD1|TRBJ1-3|-|TRBV19
TGTGCCAGTGACAGGGGTGGTTCTGGAAACACCATATATTTT
CASDRGGSGNTIYF
>TRBD1|TRBJ2-1|-|TRBV28
TGTGCCAGCAGTCCACGGGATGTGGCCGGGACAGGGGTCTCCTACAATGAGCAGTTCTTC
CASSPRDVAGTGVSYNEQFF
>-|TRBJ2-3|-|TRBV27
TGTGCCAGCAGAGGAGGGGTCTCAGATACGCAGTATTTT
CASRGGVSDTQYF
>-|TRBJ2-7|-|TRBV18
TGTGCCAGCTCACGGGGGCATTACGAGCAGTACTTC
CASSRGHYEQYF
>TRBD1|TRBJ1-4|-|TRBV6-5
TGTGCCAGCAGCAGGACAGGGCGAGGAGAAAAACTGTTTTTT
CASSRTGRGEKLFF
>-|TRBJ1-4|-|TRBV5-6
TGTGCCAGCAGCTGGAGGGGGGGACTCTCGGAAAAACTGTTTTTT
CASSWRGGLSEKLFF
>-|TRBJ1-2|-|TRBV28
TGTGCCAGCAGTCCCCAGAACCAGTATGGCTACACCTTC
CASSPQNQYGYTF
>-|TRBJ1-1|-|TRBV5-4
TGTGCCAGCAGCTTTTCGGGGAACACTGAAGCTTTCTTT
CASSFSGNTEAFF
>TRBD2|TRBJ2-5|few|TRBV28
TGTGCCAGCGGGACCGGGGGGGAGACCCAGTACTTC
CASGTGGETQYF
>-|TRBJ1-2|few|TRBV7-2
TGTGCCAGCAGCTTAGGGGGCGGGACGTCCTCGTGGGGCTACACCTTC
CASSLGGGTSSWGYTF
>-|TRBJ2-3|once|TRBV30
TGTGCCTGGAGTAGCACCCACACAGATACGCAGTATTTT
CAWSSTHTDTQYF
>-|TRBJ2-3|-|TRBV6-4
TGTGCCAGCAGTGACGGTAGTGGCGGGGGCACAGATACGCAGTATTTT
CASSDGSGGGTDTQYF
>TRBD1|TRBJ2-3|once|TRBV9
TGTGCCAGCAGCAATTCAGGGACAGGGGTGGGAGATACGCAGTATTTT
CASSNSGTGVGDTQYF
>-|TRBJ1-1|-|TRBV6-6
TGTGCCAGCAGTTCCCCCGGGACACGTGAAGCTTTCTTT
CASSSPGTREAFF